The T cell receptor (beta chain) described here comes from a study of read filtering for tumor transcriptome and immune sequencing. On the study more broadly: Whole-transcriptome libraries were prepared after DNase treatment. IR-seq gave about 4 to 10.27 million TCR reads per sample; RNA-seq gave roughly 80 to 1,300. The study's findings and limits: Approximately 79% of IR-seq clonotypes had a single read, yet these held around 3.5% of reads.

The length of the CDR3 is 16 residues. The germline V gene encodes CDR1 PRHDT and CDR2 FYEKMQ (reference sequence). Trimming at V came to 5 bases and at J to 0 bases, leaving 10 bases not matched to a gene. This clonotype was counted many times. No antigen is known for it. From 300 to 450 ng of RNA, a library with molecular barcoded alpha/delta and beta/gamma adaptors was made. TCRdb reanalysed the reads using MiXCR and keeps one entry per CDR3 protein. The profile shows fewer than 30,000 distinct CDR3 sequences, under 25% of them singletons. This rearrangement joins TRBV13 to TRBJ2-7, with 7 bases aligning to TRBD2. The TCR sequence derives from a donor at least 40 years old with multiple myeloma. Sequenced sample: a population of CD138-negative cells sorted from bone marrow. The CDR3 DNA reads TGTGCCAGCAGCCCAGGAGCGGGGCGGCCCTCCTACGAGCAGTACTTC. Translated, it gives CASSPGAGRPSYEQYF.